This entry concerns a single TCR beta chain. The antigen it recognizes is unknown. Per-base qualities were not stored, and no clone one base away is much larger. TCRbeta CDR3 regions were amplified from genomic DNA using the immunoSEQ Assay, a bias-controlled multiplex PCR. As for how the authors treated the data: Within the assay, amplification of reference gene primers was used to estimate how many nucleated cells each sample contained. Sequence reads were collapsed and filtered to measure the absolute abundance of every unique TCRbeta CDR3 rearrangement. For each sample, productive Simpson clonality was calculated by taking the square root of Simpson's diversity index across productive rearrangements. Sourced from immuneACCESS, this table was stored by TCRdb with only in-frame sequences that have V and J called. A share of the clones is absent; for the studies checked, an unresolved V gene accounts for under half, and the remainder has no known explanation. Clone size and the V and J calls come from that table; the DNA yielded D and trimming. The sample table lists approximately 430,000 clones, 70% to 90% of them with a count of one. Of the sample, under 1.5% falls within the top ten clones.

The data are from a study of blood T cell repertoires in COVID-19 (dated by TCRdb to 2019 to 2021). In the study overall: Samples from collaborators originated in the United States, Italy and Spain and spanned both the acute and convalescent phases of COVID-19. HLA class I and class II types, where available, came from metadata supplied by the sample provider rather than from assay-based typing. Sample metadata almost always included a de-identified subject ID, COVID-19 status, age in years and sex. The repertoires were released in a freely available public database intended as a resource for research on the immune response to SARS-CoV-2. The samples were drawn from two sources: the first 160 participants of the ongoing ImmuneRACE study, and 1,254 subjects contributed by 6 global collaborators. The dataset comprised deeply sampled blood TCRbeta repertoires from subjects exposed to, actively infected with, or recovered from COVID-19. The material from the prospective study consisted of cDNA or gDNA derived from T cells, B-cell-depleted T cells, or PBMCs. The paper as a whole reports these results and caveats: The amount of clinical and demographic metadata varied by source and participant and was provided uncurated.

The collaborating institutions used their own protocols to collect whole blood in K2EDTA tubes. For TCRbeta analysis, collaborators shipped samples in one of three forms: frozen whole blood, isolated PBMCs, or DNA extracted from either of those sample types. V drops 1 base and J drops 6 bases, leaving 10 bases in between. Including the terminal cysteine and phenylalanine, the CDR3 comprises 14 residues. The DNA shown is the 42-base CDR3, in frame from base 1. As encoded in the germline V gene, CDR1 is SGHTA while CDR2 is FQGNSA. This sequence originates from a woman in her twenties or thirties with active or convalescent COVID-19. The sequenced material came from peripheral blood. Here the chain combines TRBV7-2 and TRBJ1-3, with no confident D gene call. The CDR3 region has the sequence CASSLGFGINTIYF. The DNA is as follows: TGTGCCAGCAGCTTAGGGTTCGGGATAAACACCATATATTTT.